This T cell receptor beta chain emerged from a study of T cells after yellow fever vaccination. Overall study context: Preparing low-cell-number fractions relied on SMART-Seq v4 Ultra Low Input.

In making TCR cDNA, 5'RACE template switching added a universal primer site and UMIs to it. A single record per CDR3 protein comes from TCRdb applying MiXCR to the 5' RACE reads. There are just under 600,000 distinct CDR3 sequences in the sample; roughly 14% occur only once, and more than 12% lies in the top ten. Trimming left V 6 bases short and J 3 bases short, with 12 bases between. Germline CDR1 and CDR2: DFQATT and SNEGSKA (reference sequence). This CDR3 has 12 amino acids. Study-wide results and limits: Primary-vaccination clones mostly resurfaced post-booster (about 95% CD4, approximately 87% CD8). Weaker overall, the secondary response nonetheless peaked faster (day 5 versus 15).

This clonotype was seen only a few times. What it binds is unknown. The sequencing used PBMCs, collected on the day of the yellow fever booster vaccination. The TCR sequence derives from a man aged 25 to 40 who received the YFV17D yellow fever vaccine. J is TRBJ2-7 and V is TRBV20-1; either TRBD1 or TRBD2 may fit D (6 bases each). CDR3 sequence: CSAQRGDYEQYF. In nucleotides, the CDR3 is TGCAGTGCCCAGAGGGGGGACTACGAGCAGTACTTC.